The source of this T cell receptor beta chain is a study of blood T cell repertoires in COVID-19. About the research overall: From T cells, B-cell-depleted T cells, or PBMCs came the material, which was cDNA or gDNA.

Clinical histories supplied by participants themselves formed the basis of cohort assignment. Libraries were prepared by immunoSEQ multiplex PCR; TCRdb keeps only in-frame clonotypes and omits some of them. This sample has about 140,000 clones; roughly 84% occur once, and the top ten carry under 7%. The CDR3 spans 15 residues. The germline gives CDR1 MNHEY, CDR2 SVGEGT. The J segment lost 4 bases and the V segment lost 4 bases, leaving 7 bases of the junction unmatched. The receptor comes from a man aged 35-49 years with acute COVID-19. The sequenced sample consisted of PBMCs or T cells enriched from blood (not recorded which). The gene calls are TRBV6-2 or TRBV6-3 and TRBJ1-5; TRBD1 aligns across 7 bases. The CDR3 here is CASSSHRGGNQPQHF. The CDR3, as DNA: TGTGCCAGCAGTTCACACAGGGGTGGGAATCAGCCCCAGCATTTT.